Sequencing of this T cell receptor beta chain was carried out in a study of type 1 and type 2 diabetes patients. Study-wide context: CD4+ or CD8+ T cells were positively selected from PBMCs with microbeads.

Germline V gene data show CDR1 as ENHRY and CDR2 as SYGVKD. This CDR3 has 13 residues. V lost 10 bases and J lost 4, with 17 bases in between. General study points: Some T1D-only expanded clones might appear in more T2D or control samples.

This clonotype was observed many times. The antigen remains unidentified. PCR was run on genomic DNA. A primer set of 30 forward and 13 reverse primers amplified the CDR3. TCRdb redid the calling of the multiplex PCR reads with MiXCR, one entry per CDR3 protein. This table holds approximately 260,000 distinct CDR3 sequences, roughly 50% found once. The genes are TRBV10-3 and TRBJ2-7, with D perhaps matching TRBD2 (6 bases). This receptor was taken from a man between 18 and 29 years old with type 2 diabetes. Sequencing was performed on peripheral blood mononuclear cells (PBMCs). CDR3 sequence reads: CATAGGIRYEQYF. Written as DNA, the CDR3 is TGTGCCACCGCCGGAGGGATTAGGTACGAGCAGTACTTC.